This T cell receptor (beta chain) was sequenced for a study of shared clonotypes between healthy human individuals. Study-level points and caveats: Unshared clonotypes carried lower generation probabilities than those common to all four donors.

Naive CD4+ cells were CD45RA-selected; the remaining cells were memory. For sorted subsets, 150 to 200 ng DNA per replicate equaled roughly 30,000 T cell genomes. How the authors handled the data: Junction-only sequences without quality scores were provided by ImmunoSEQ, so filtering was different. The protocol was immunoSEQ multiplex PCR, while the TCRdb copy is restricted to in-frame clones and leaves out a portion. The V and J calls and clone size come from that table; D and trimming were worked out from the DNA. Here the sample spans over a million clones, roughly 74% being singletons. CDR1 is WNHNN, CDR2 SYGVQD, per germline (reference sequence). CDR3 length equals 18 residues. The trim removed 3 bases at V and 3 bases at J, leaving 13 bases unmatched. Comment on this clone: Its antigen is unidentified.

The gene calls are TRBV10-1 and TRBJ2-3, with TRBD2 matching over 9 bases. The sample taken for sequencing was memory CD4+ T cells from PBMCs. Subset in this sample: CD45RA-negative fraction. The clonotype was recovered from a man between 18 and 29 years old in good health. Some clones in this sample may be carry-over from other donors' samples. As DNA, the CDR3 is TGCGCCAGCAGTGATATTCAAAGGGAGCGGGAGGTGACAGATACGCAGTATTTT. Residues: CASSDIQREREVTDTQYF.